Shown below are 13 T cell receptor beta chains from a single sample sequenced in a study of T cells expressing NK-cell markers. TCRdb reprocessed the 5' RACE reads and keeps a single row for each CDR3 protein, giving no DNA. Its listing shows 350,000 to 500,000 distinct CDR3 sequences. Sequenced sample: blood T cells: a sorted CD56 or NKG2C T cell subset, CD4+ or CD8+ T cells, or bulk PBMC T cells (not recorded which). These receptors came from a woman between 18 and 70 years old in good health.

The gene calls are TRBV5-4 and TRBJ1-1. The CDR3 has 13 residues. Germline loops: CDR1 SGHNT, CDR2 YYREEE (reference sequence). This chain's CDR3 is CASSPDLVDEAFF.

CDR3 amino acids: CSVGRARINEQFF. This chain joins TRBV29-1 and TRBJ2-1; TCRdb selects TRBD2, and the lack of DNA leaves this call unchecked. Germline V gene data show CDR1 as SQVTM and CDR2 as ANQGSEA. The CDR3 spans 13 residues.

The rearrangement links TRBV7-3 to TRBJ2-1. This CDR3 is built from 13 residues. Germline values: CDR1 SGHTA, CDR2 FQGTGA. The CDR3 is CASSLIRHNEQFF.

This rearrangement joins TRBV5-1 to TRBJ2-2. The germline V gene encodes CDR1 SGHRS and CDR2 YFSETQ. CDR3 length equals 16 residues. The CDR3 sequence is CASSLGYLPNTGELFF.

This rearrangement joins TRBV6-1 to TRBJ1-6. This CDR3 spans 15 amino acids. Germline V gene data show CDR1 as MNHNS and CDR2 as SASEGT. The CDR3 is CASRIGLHLNSPLHF.

The chain is built from TRBV13 and TRBJ2-1; the TCRdb D gene call, TRBD1, has no DNA to confirm it. Looked up from germline, CDR1 is PRHDT and CDR2 is FYEKMQ (reference sequence). CDR3 length: 14 residues. The CDR3 loop reads CATRGGPKYNEQFF.

The chain has TRBV5-1 and TRBJ2-1. Germline assignment: CDR1 SGHRS and CDR2 YFSETQ. The length of the CDR3 is 13 residues. CDR3 in amino acids: CASSRESYNEQFF.

The chain recombines TRBV11-2 with TRBJ1-1; TCRdb gives TRBD1 as the D gene, but with no DNA this cannot be confirmed. CDR1 is SGHAT and CDR2 is FQNNGV in the germline V gene. This CDR3 has 16 amino acids. This CDR3 is CASSITGAGTGNEAFF.

The CDR3 spells CASSLGQVNEKLFF. The J gene is TRBJ1-4, the V gene TRBV7-2; the D call of TRBD1 rests on TCRdb alone, since no DNA is present to check it. CDR3 length: 14 amino acids. Germline loops: CDR1 SGHTA, CDR2 FQGNSA.

The V gene is TRBV28, the J gene TRBJ2-7; absent DNA, TCRdb's TRBD1 call cannot be checked. In germline, CDR1 is MDHEN, CDR2 SYDVKM. This CDR3 has 16 residues. The CDR3 loop is CASSLPSVPEAGEQYF.

The CDR3 loop is CASSLGQGVEQFF. The rearrangement joins TRBV7-9 to TRBJ2-1; absent DNA, TCRdb's TRBD1 call cannot be checked. From germline, CDR1 is SEHNR and CDR2 FQNEAQ (reference sequence). This CDR3 has 13 amino acids.

V usage is TRBV21-1 and J usage is TRBJ2-3; no DNA is available, so the TRBD1 call from TCRdb remains unchecked. TRBV21-1 is shown as a pseudogene. This CDR3 has 18 amino acids. CDR3 residues: CASSNAQDRGLQGDTQYF.

The chain carries TRBV20-1 and TRBJ2-1; the TRBD2 assignment by TCRdb is unverifiable without DNA. This CDR3 spans 16 amino acids. CDR1 and CDR2 from the germline V gene are DFQATT and SNEGSKA (reference sequence). CDR3: CSAMVAGGSSYNEQFF.